This TCR beta chain was captured in a study of blood T cell repertoires in COVID-19. Overall study: From the United States, Italy and Spain came samples of acute and convalescent COVID-19.

The V end lost 3 bases, the J end lost 3 bases, and 9 bases lay between the germline ends. Per the germline V gene, CDR1 is SGHRS and CDR2 is YFSETQ. CDR3 length equals 13 residues. Assay used: immunoSEQ multiplex PCR; TCRdb lists only in-frame clones, some missing. The sample yields approximately 76,000 clones, 85% to 90% seen once. The sequence was obtained from a man older than 75 in a cohort sampled during active COVID-19. The chain recombines TRBV5-1 with TRBJ2-5, with a possible D match to TRBD1 (5 bases). Material for sequencing was peripheral blood. Here the CDR3 reads CASSYQTEETQYF. The CDR3, as DNA: TGCGCCAGCAGCTACCAGACAGAAGAGACCCAGTACTTC. Together with reference TRBV5-1 and TRBJ2-5, the CDR3 gives the full variable domain: KAGVTQTPRYLIKTRGQQVTLSCSPISGHRSVSWYQQTPGQGLQFLFEYFSETQRNKGNFPGRFSGRQFSNSRSEMNVSTLELGDSALYLCASSYQTEETQYFGPGTRLLVL.